This T cell receptor beta chain was captured in a study of Graves' ophthalmopathy and Graves' hyperthyroidism. About the study: Peripheral blood was obtained at first diagnosis, ahead of any treatment.

Study results and limitations: It was with 65% to 71% sensitivity and about 72% specificity that the model predicted ophthalmopathy progression. In separating ophthalmopathy from stable hyperthyroidism, a 13-signature model achieved roughly 90% sensitivity and over 80% specificity.

Researchers took RNA transcripts and amplified TCR beta CDR3 regions from them. The first round was an RT-PCR with HTBI primers, and the second round was a multiplex PCR. MiXCR, applied by TCRdb to the multiplex PCR reads, yields one record per CDR3 protein. The data show 650,000 to 900,000 distinct CDR3 sequences, 40% seen once. Concerning this clonotype: Its target is unknown.

The CDR3 is 18 residues long. Germline V CDR1 and CDR2: SGDLS, YYNGEE. V shed 4 bases and J shed 8 bases, with 30 bases lying between them. The sequencing sample was made of peripheral blood. The chain couples TRBV9 to TRBJ1-2; D not certain. The TCR originated in an adult man with Graves' ophthalmopathy. CDR3 sequence (DNA): TGTGCCAGCAGCACCCCCCAGGCCGGAACACGGATAATGGCGGGCTACACCTTC. It codes for CASSTPQAGTRIMAGYTF.